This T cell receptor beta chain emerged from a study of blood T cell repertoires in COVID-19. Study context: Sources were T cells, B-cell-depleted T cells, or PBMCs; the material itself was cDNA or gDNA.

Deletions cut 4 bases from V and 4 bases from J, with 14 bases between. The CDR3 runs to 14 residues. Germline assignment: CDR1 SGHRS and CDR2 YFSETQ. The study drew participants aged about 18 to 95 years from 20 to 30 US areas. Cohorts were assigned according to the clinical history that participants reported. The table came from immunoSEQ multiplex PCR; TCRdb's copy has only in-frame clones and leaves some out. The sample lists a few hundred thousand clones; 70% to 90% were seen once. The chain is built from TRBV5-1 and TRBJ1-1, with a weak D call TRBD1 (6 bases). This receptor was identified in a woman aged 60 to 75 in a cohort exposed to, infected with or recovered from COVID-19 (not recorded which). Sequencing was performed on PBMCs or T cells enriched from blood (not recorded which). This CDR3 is CASSRTAQGTEAFF. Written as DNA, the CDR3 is TGCGCCAGCAGCCGGACAGCTCAAGGCACTGAAGCTTTCTTT.